This T cell receptor beta chain was observed in a study of blood T cell repertoires in COVID-19. Here immunoSEQ multiplex PCR was the method, and the copy in TCRdb shows in-frame clones only, minus some. The repertoire holds around 60,000 clones, more than 75% seen once, with around 3.6% in the top ten. With V trimmed by 6 bases and J by 5 bases, 2 bases remained unmatched. The CDR3 length is 13 residues. The clonotype was recovered from a human donor in a cohort sampled during active COVID-19. The sequenced sample was peripheral blood. V is TRBV12-3 or TRBV12-4 and J is TRBJ1-1, with TRBD1 identical over 11 bases. The CDR3 sequence: CASRGQGETEAFF. The CDR3 coding sequence is TGTGCCAGCAGGGGACAGGGGGAGACTGAAGCTTTCTTT.